Shown below are 10 T cell receptor delta chains from a single sample sequenced in a study of gamma-delta T cells after stem cell transplantation. TCRdb re-analyzed the RT-PCR reads via CATT. The sample yields thousands of delta-chain clones, around 9.6% seen once. Sequenced sample: gamma-delta T cells. These receptors were obtained from a human donor. It is not recorded whose cells these are; they may come from a transplant donor.

Note on this clone: A much bigger clone sits one base away, suggesting this may be a read error. The chain combines TRDV2 with TRDJ1; TRDD3 is a possible D gene (5 bases). Germline loops: CDR1 GEAIGNYY, CDR2 EKD. The length of the CDR3 is 15 residues. The DNA for the CDR3 is TGTGCCTGTGACACCCTCGGGGGTACCACCGATAACCTCATCTTT. Its translation: CACDTLGGTTDNLIF.

This clone has a handful of counts. A far larger clone is just one base off, so this is likely a read error. The chain employs TRDV2 and TRDJ1; the D gene is possibly TRDD3 (5 bases). This CDR3 contains 17 residues. CDR1 is GEAIGNYY, CDR2 EKD, per germline. CDR3 DNA: TGTGCCTGTGACACCCTCGGGCCTGGGCGAAACACCGATAGACTCATCTTT. This encodes CACDTLGPGRNTDRLIF.

This clone was counted only a few times. Relative to the germline gene, one junction end is altered; a read error may explain this. The J gene is TRDJ3, the V gene TRDV2, with TRDD3 matching 9 bases. The CDR3 spans 24 residues. Germline V gene lookup returns CDR1 GEAIGNYY and CDR2 EKD. The CDR3 DNA reads as TGTGCCTGTGACGAACCTTCGGTACTGGGGGACAAAAACCCTAGCTCCTGGGACACCCGACAGACGTTTTTC. It encodes CACDEPSVLGDKNPSSWDTRQTFF.

By sample share, this clone is medium-sized. The chain has TRDV1 and TRDJ1, with 9 bases aligning to TRDD3. Unmatched junction bases numbered 14, after V lost 4 bases and J lost 2 bases. The CDR3 extends over 18 amino acids. Germline V gene lookup returns CDR1 TSWWSYY and CDR2 QGS. CDR3 residues: CALGAFPLVLGETDKLIF. CDR3 nucleotides: TGTGCTCTTGGGGCCTTCCCATTAGTACTGGGGGAGACCGATAAACTCATCTTT.

This chain joins TRDV2 and TRDJ1; 8 bases agree with TRDD3. The CDR3 covers 14 residues. J was trimmed by 0 bases and V by 5 bases; bases with no gene match: 4. From germline, CDR1 is GEAIGNYY and CDR2 EKD. The CDR3 here is CACGRLGDTDKLIF. Written as DNA, the CDR3 is TGTGCCTGTGGCAGACTGGGGGACACCGATAAACTCATCTTT.

This chain connects TRDV1 to TRDJ1, with D perhaps TRDD2 (6 bases). Germline assignment: CDR1 TSWWSYY and CDR2 QGS. The CDR3 contains 17 residues. Trimming left V 0 bases short and J 3 bases short, with 17 bases between. The CDR3 DNA is TGTGCTCTTGGGGAACTTGCGACCCTCCTTCCCCCCGATAAACTCATCTTT. Translating gives CALGELATLLPPDKLIF.

Comment on this clone: TCRdb records a much larger clone's protein for this DNA, with a difference at residue 5 that likely arises from a read error; the protein given is the translation of the DNA. V is TRDV2 and J is TRDJ1, with 9 nucleotides matching TRDD3. Trimming removed 1 base from V and 0 bases from J; junction bases left unmatched: 11. The CDR3 consists of 18 residues. Germline V gene sequence: CDR1 GEAIGNYY, CDR2 EKD. For the CDR3, the DNA is TGTGCCTGTGACACAATTCTGGGGGATCAGGAAAACACCGATAAACTCATCTTT. Residues: CACDTILGDQENTDKLIF.

The gene calls are TRDV2 and TRDJ1, with 10 bases lining up with TRDD3. The CDR3 has 16 amino acids. The V segment lost 0 bases and the J segment 1 base; nucleotides outside the gene matches: 4. CDR1 and CDR2 from the germline V gene are GEAIGNYY and EKD. CDR3 bases: TGTGCCTGTGACACCTTACTGGGGGATCCCACCGATAAACTCATCTTT. Amino acids: CACDTLLGDPTDKLIF.

As regards this clone: This may come from a read error, since a much larger clone is one base off. At the DNA level, this CDR3 is encoded by other sequences in the same sample as well. CDR3 DNA sequence: TGTGCCTGCGACACCGTTGGGGGATACTCGGGTAAACTCATCTTT. Its protein is CACDTVGGYSGKLIF. This chain links TRDV2 with TRDJ1, with TRDD3 matching over 10 bases. CDR3 size: 15 residues. CDR1 and CDR2 (germline): GEAIGNYY, EKD.

This clone is labeled as medium-sized. This rearrangement joins TRDV2 to TRDJ1; 11 positions agree with TRDD3. V lost 0 bases to trimming and J lost 0 bases; unmatched junction nucleotides: 8. The length of the CDR3 is 18 residues. Per the germline V gene, CDR1 is GEAIGNYY and CDR2 is EKD. As DNA, the CDR3 is TGTGCCTGTGACACCGTCTCTGGGGGATACCCGAACACCGATAAACTCATCTTT. This gives the protein CACDTVSGGYPNTDKLIF.